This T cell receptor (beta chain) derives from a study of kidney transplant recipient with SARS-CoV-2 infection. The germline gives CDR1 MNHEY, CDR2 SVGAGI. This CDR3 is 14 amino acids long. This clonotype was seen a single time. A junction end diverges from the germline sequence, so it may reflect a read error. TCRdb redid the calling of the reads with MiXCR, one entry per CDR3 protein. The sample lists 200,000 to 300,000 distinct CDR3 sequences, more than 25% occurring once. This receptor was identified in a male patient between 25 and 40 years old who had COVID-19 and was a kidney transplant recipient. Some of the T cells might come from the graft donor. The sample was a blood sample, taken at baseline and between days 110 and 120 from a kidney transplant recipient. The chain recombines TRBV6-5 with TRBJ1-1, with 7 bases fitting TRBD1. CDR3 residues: CASNLWDRLTEASF. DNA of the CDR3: TGTGCCAGCAACCTCTGGGACAGACTCACTGAAGCTTCCTTT.